This T cell receptor (beta chain) was sequenced during a study of CD8 T cells in ankylosing spondylitis. In making TCR beta libraries, quantitative 5'-RACE with molecular barcodes was used. TCRdb re-analysed the 5' RACE reads in MiXCR, keeping a single row per CDR3 protein. This sample yields around 250,000 distinct CDR3 sequences, of which over 15% are seen a single time; around a third belongs to the top ten. J was trimmed by 4 bases and V by 4 bases; bases with no gene match: 8. Per germline, CDR1 SGDLS and CDR2 YYNGEE. CDR3 length: 15 amino acids. This clonotype was seen more than once but under ten times. The antigen is undetermined. Findings and caveats of the study: In ankylosing spondylitis patients, matched synovial fluid reportedly showed significant enrichment of disease-linked clones. Earlier work had already found some motif variants in reactive arthritis synovial fluid and blood.

What was sequenced was blood, either unsorted or a sorted T cell fraction (not recorded which). This TCR was sampled from a male donor with ankylosing spondylitis or in good health (not recorded which). The chain couples TRBV9 to TRBJ1-2, with 9 nucleotides matching TRBD1. The CDR3: CASSPGQGNFYGYTF. In DNA form, the CDR3 reads TGTGCCAGCAGCCCGGGACAGGGAAACTTCTATGGCTACACCTTC.